The 16 T cell receptor beta chains below come from one sample, sequenced in a study of monozygotic twins with inflammatory bowel disease. TCRdb re-called the 5' RACE reads and gives one entry per CDR3 protein, without DNA. The sample holds 200,000 to 250,000 distinct CDR3 sequences. Sequences were obtained from blood. These receptors were collected from a human donor with ulcerative colitis or Crohn's disease, or a healthy co-twin of an affected twin (not recorded which).

The gene calls are TRBV7-9 and TRBJ1-1. The CDR3 consists of 16 residues. Germline CDR1 and CDR2: SEHNR and FQNEAQ (reference sequence). Here the CDR3 reads CASSYNPGRGSTEAFF.

The chain recombines TRBV20-1 with TRBJ2-7; the TRBD1 assignment by TCRdb is unverifiable without DNA. The germline V gene has CDR1 DFQATT and CDR2 SNEGSKA (reference sequence). The CDR3 sequence is 15 residues long. The CDR3 protein is CSARDSRDFPGRQYF.

J is TRBJ1-2 and V is TRBV5-1. The germline CDR1 and CDR2 sequences are SGHRS and YFSETQ. CDR3 length: 15 residues. CDR3 loop: CASSPSLGREHGYTF.

The rearrangement links TRBV3-1 to TRBJ2-3. The CDR3 contains 12 residues. Germline CDR1 and CDR2: LGHDT and YNNKEL (reference sequence). The CDR3 loop is CASSPHTDTQYF.

The chain combines TRBV12-3 or TRBV12-4 with TRBJ1-1; TCRdb's D call, TRBD1, is unchecked because there is no DNA. The CDR3 consists of 16 residues. CDR3 in amino acids: CASKKTGQGMNTEAFF.

The rearrangement joins TRBV4-2 to TRBJ2-3; with no DNA, the TCRdb D assignment of TRBD2 cannot be verified. The germline gives CDR1 LGHNA, CDR2 YNFKEQ. The CDR3 spans 18 residues. CDR3 region: CASSQDSLAGARTDTQYF.

The rearrangement uses TRBV6-6 and TRBJ1-2. Germline V gene lookup returns CDR1 MNHNY and CDR2 SVGAGI (reference sequence). The CDR3 sequence is 13 residues long. This CDR3 reads CASSQTAEGGYTF.

CDR3 in amino acids: CAWSVVRDTDTQYF. This chain uses TRBV30 with TRBJ2-3. From germline, CDR1 is GTSNPN and CDR2 SVGIG (reference sequence). CDR3 length: 14 residues.

This rearrangement joins TRBV5-1 to TRBJ1-1; absent DNA, TCRdb's TRBD1 call cannot be checked. This CDR3 spans 13 amino acids. Germline lookup yields CDR1 SGHRS and CDR2 YFSETQ. The CDR3 is CASSSRAGNEAFF.

The rearrangement joins TRBV12-3 or TRBV12-4 to TRBJ2-1; absent DNA, TCRdb's TRBD2 call cannot be checked. This CDR3 has 14 residues. CDR3: CASLNGALYNEQFF.

The chain has TRBV5-1 and TRBJ2-1; TCRdb's D call of TRBD1 is untestable without DNA. There are 15 residues in the CDR3. Per the germline V gene, CDR1 is SGHRS and CDR2 is YFSETQ. This CDR3 reads CASSLQGGGYNEQFF.

The chain combines TRBV4-1 with TRBJ2-7. CDR3 length: 15 amino acids. CDR1 MGHRA and CDR2 YSYEKL come from the germline V gene. The CDR3 here is CASSPMGRGLYEQYF.

The rearrangement uses TRBV29-1 and TRBJ2-5; TCRdb calls TRBD1, which cannot be checked without DNA. This CDR3 is built from 12 residues. Germline values: CDR1 SQVTM, CDR2 ANQGSEA. CDR3 sequence: CSVEAGGFAQYF. Supplemented by reference TRBV29-1 and TRBJ2-5, the full variable domain reads SAVISQKPSRDICQRGTSLTIQCQVDSQVTMMFWYRQQPGQSLTLIATANQGSEATYESGFVIDKFPISRPNLTFSTLTVSNMSPEDSSIYLCSVEAGGFAQYFGPGTRLLVL.

The chain carries TRBV5-4 and TRBJ2-5; TCRdb's D gene call, TRBD2, goes unchecked for lack of DNA. The germline V gene has CDR1 SGHNT and CDR2 YYREEE (reference sequence). The CDR3 has 12 residues. The CDR3 sequence: CASSLVGRTQYF.

The chain carries TRBV12-3 or TRBV12-4 and TRBJ1-5. The CDR3 is 16 amino acids. This chain's CDR3 is CASSLGPREWYQPQHF.

The rearrangement links TRBV3-1 to TRBJ2-1; TCRdb names TRBD2, which stays unverified in the absence of DNA. Per germline, CDR1 LGHDT and CDR2 YNNKEL (reference sequence). CDR3 length equals 15 residues. CDR3 in amino acids: CASSQARGLYNEQFF.